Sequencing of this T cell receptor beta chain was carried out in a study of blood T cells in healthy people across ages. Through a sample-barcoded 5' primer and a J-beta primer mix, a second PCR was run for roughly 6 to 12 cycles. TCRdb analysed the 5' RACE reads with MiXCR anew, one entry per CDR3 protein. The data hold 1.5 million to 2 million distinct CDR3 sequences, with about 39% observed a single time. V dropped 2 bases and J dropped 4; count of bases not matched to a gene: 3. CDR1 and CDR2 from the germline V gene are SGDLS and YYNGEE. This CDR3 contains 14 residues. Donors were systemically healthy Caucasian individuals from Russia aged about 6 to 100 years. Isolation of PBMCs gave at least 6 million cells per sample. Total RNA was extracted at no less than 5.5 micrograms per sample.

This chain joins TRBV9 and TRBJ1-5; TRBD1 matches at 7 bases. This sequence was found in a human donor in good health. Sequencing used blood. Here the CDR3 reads CASSVGQTNQPQHF. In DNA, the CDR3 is TGTGCCAGCAGCGTGGGACAGACAAATCAGCCCCAGCATTTT.